This T cell receptor (beta chain) was captured in a study of T cell changes during pregnancy in multiple sclerosis. The repertoire was sequenced with immunoSEQ multiplex PCR; TCRdb's copy has only in-frame clones and lacks some. The sample comprises about 80,000 clones, approximately 94% of which are singletons, and about 2.3% rests with the top ten. Per the germline V gene, CDR1 is SGHTS and CDR2 is YDEGEE. The CDR3 runs 15 residues. V gave up 2 bases and J gave up 0 bases, with 10 bases separating them. This specimen consisted of peripheral blood, obtained in the third trimester of pregnancy. The rearrangement links TRBV5-8 to TRBJ2-3, with a possible D match to TRBD2 (6 bases). This clonotype originated in a female donor with multiple sclerosis, enrolled in a pregnancy study. The chain's CDR3 is CASSFAGKSTDTQYF. The CDR3 coding sequence is TGTGCCAGCAGCTTTGCGGGGAAAAGCACAGATACGCAGTATTTT.